This is a list of T cell receptor beta chains from one sample in a study of blood T cell repertoires in COVID-19. Some clones are missing from TCRdb's copy, which holds only in-frame ones; the method was immunoSEQ multiplex PCR. The sample has 150,000 to 200,000 clones, nearly 85% seen once. The sequenced material came from peripheral blood. All receptors derive from a woman aged 25-40 years with acute or convalescent COVID-19. Each CDR3 is given without its conserved first and last residue. A D gene is named only where the DNA matches it firmly. Clone size is not always given. Where it is, it says once, few, many or a class for expanded clones.

CDR3 protein: ASSSNSETQY
clone size: -
D gene: -
J gene: TRBJ2-5
V gene: TRBV6-2/TRBV6-3

CDR3 protein: ASSGTGFEQY
clone size: -
D gene: TRBD1
J gene: TRBJ2-7
V gene: TRBV5-1

CDR3 protein: ATSDSRLGSGHNEQF
clone size: -
D gene: -
J gene: TRBJ2-1
V gene: TRBV24-1

CDR3 protein: ASSPSGTGYGYT
clone size: many
D gene: TRBD1
J gene: TRBJ1-2
V gene: TRBV28

CDR3 protein: ASTGDMNTEAF
clone size: -
D gene: -
J gene: TRBJ1-1
V gene: TRBV19

CDR3 protein: ASSRSTRTEAF
clone size: -
D gene: -
J gene: TRBJ1-1
V gene: TRBV4-3

CDR3 protein: AWSVGGSNQPQH
clone size: -
D gene: -
J gene: TRBJ1-5
V gene: TRBV30

CDR3 protein: ASSQEDRVRPYEQY
clone size: -
D gene: TRBD1
J gene: TRBJ2-7
V gene: TRBV3-1/TRBV3-2

CDR3 protein: ASSIGQGVRTEAF
clone size: -
D gene: TRBD1
J gene: TRBJ1-1
V gene: TRBV7-9

CDR3 protein: SMDRGDEQY
clone size: -
D gene: TRBD1
J gene: TRBJ2-7
V gene: TRBV20-1

CDR3 protein: AWSQQGGSPLH
clone size: -
D gene: -
J gene: TRBJ1-6
V gene: TRBV30

CDR3 protein: AWSPTGLASYGYT
clone size: -
D gene: -
J gene: TRBJ1-2
V gene: TRBV30

CDR3 protein: ASTTRDREFEQY
clone size: -
D gene: TRBD1
J gene: TRBJ2-7
V gene: TRBV7-9

CDR3 protein: ASSADTMNTEAF
clone size: -
D gene: -
J gene: TRBJ1-1
V gene: TRBV9

CDR3 protein: ASSLGQGEGYT
clone size: -
D gene: TRBD1
J gene: TRBJ1-2
V gene: TRBV7-9

CDR3 protein: ASSLLGLAGGIEQF
clone size: -
D gene: TRBD2
J gene: TRBJ2-1
V gene: TRBV5-1

CDR3 protein: ASRGSAVSSYNEQF
clone size: -
D gene: -
J gene: TRBJ2-1
V gene: TRBV28

CDR3 protein: ASSLIAGGRNEQF
clone size: -
D gene: TRBD2
J gene: TRBJ2-1
V gene: TRBV18

CDR3 protein: ASSVGNRKEKLF
clone size: -
D gene: -
J gene: TRBJ1-4
V gene: TRBV28

CDR3 protein: ASSARDSYEQY
clone size: -
D gene: TRBD1
J gene: TRBJ2-7
V gene: TRBV7-9

CDR3 protein: ASSSRTGWDEQY
clone size: -
D gene: TRBD1
J gene: TRBJ2-7
V gene: TRBV7-9

CDR3 protein: ASSQDRTGDYEQY
clone size: -
D gene: -
J gene: TRBJ2-7
V gene: TRBV4-2

CDR3 protein: ASRRGYFYEQY
clone size: -
D gene: -
J gene: TRBJ2-7
V gene: TRBV21-1

CDR3 protein: ASSADFSGGYT
clone size: -
D gene: -
J gene: TRBJ1-2
V gene: TRBV19

CDR3 protein: ASSAADRV
clone size: -
D gene: -
J gene: TRBJ1-1
V gene: TRBV9

CDR3 protein: TTRTGYTEAF
clone size: -
D gene: TRBD1
J gene: TRBJ1-1
V gene: TRBV28

CDR3 protein: SVGEGATGELF
clone size: -
D gene: TRBD1
J gene: TRBJ2-2
V gene: TRBV29-1

CDR3 protein: ASSLLAAQETQY
clone size: -
D gene: TRBD2
J gene: TRBJ2-5
V gene: TRBV7-9

CDR3 protein: ASREWGANYGYT
clone size: -
D gene: -
J gene: TRBJ1-2
V gene: TRBV27

CDR3 protein: ASSSDRVWSNYGYT
clone size: -
D gene: TRBD1
J gene: TRBJ1-2
V gene: TRBV25-1

CDR3 protein: ASSQTTGNQPQH
clone size: -
D gene: -
J gene: TRBJ1-5
V gene: TRBV7-2

CDR3 protein: ASSPRLALDEQF
clone size: -
D gene: TRBD2
J gene: TRBJ2-1
V gene: TRBV7-9

CDR3 protein: ASSTGTRGLNEQY
clone size: once
D gene: TRBD2
J gene: TRBJ2-7
V gene: TRBV11-2

CDR3 protein: ASSLIRRQGDNEQY
clone size: -
D gene: TRBD1
J gene: TRBJ2-7
V gene: TRBV7-2

CDR3 protein: ASSLKQGVLYGYT
clone size: -
D gene: -
J gene: TRBJ1-2
V gene: TRBV6-5

CDR3 protein: ASSSPVVGVVGGGYT
clone size: -
D gene: -
J gene: TRBJ1-2
V gene: TRBV9

CDR3 protein: ASSGEGYEQY
clone size: once
D gene: TRBD2
J gene: TRBJ2-7
V gene: TRBV5-1

CDR3 protein: ASKGTGAAKNIQY
clone size: -
D gene: TRBD1
J gene: TRBJ2-4
V gene: TRBV5-1

CDR3 protein: ATAGTGGAETQY
clone size: -
D gene: TRBD1
J gene: TRBJ2-5
V gene: TRBV24-1

CDR3 protein: ASSPLRRGGANYGYT
clone size: -
D gene: -
J gene: TRBJ1-2
V gene: TRBV27

CDR3 protein: ASSWGLYNEQF
clone size: -
D gene: -
J gene: TRBJ2-1
V gene: TRBV28

CDR3 protein: AIMGLAGGVYEQY
clone size: -
D gene: TRBD2
J gene: TRBJ2-7
V gene: TRBV10-3

CDR3 protein: ASTPGGWTEAF
clone size: once
D gene: -
J gene: TRBJ1-1
V gene: TRBV6-5

CDR3 protein: ASSLAEGPNYGYT
clone size: -
D gene: -
J gene: TRBJ1-2
V gene: TRBV4-1

CDR3 protein: ASSLAQGVYGYT
clone size: -
D gene: -
J gene: TRBJ1-2
V gene: TRBV5-8

CDR3 protein: ASSSHLGRETQY
clone size: -
D gene: -
J gene: TRBJ2-5
V gene: TRBV5-1

CDR3 protein: ASSVGGGTGSYEQY
clone size: -
D gene: TRBD1
J gene: TRBJ2-7
V gene: TRBV9

CDR3 protein: ASSSLGQGEETQY
clone size: -
D gene: TRBD1
J gene: TRBJ2-5
V gene: TRBV5-1

CDR3 protein: SASLLRGTDTQY
clone size: -
D gene: -
J gene: TRBJ2-3
V gene: TRBV20-1

CDR3 protein: ASSSSQLAGVTDTQY
clone size: -
D gene: TRBD2
J gene: TRBJ2-3
V gene: TRBV27

CDR3 protein: ASRTSGTYEQY
clone size: -
D gene: TRBD2
J gene: TRBJ2-7
V gene: TRBV27

CDR3 protein: ATQNRVDT
clone size: -
D gene: -
J gene: TRBJ1-2
V gene: TRBV28

CDR3 protein: ASSLHHDGKYT
clone size: -
D gene: -
J gene: TRBJ1-2
V gene: TRBV28

CDR3 protein: ASSAVTSGSYNEQF
clone size: -
D gene: TRBD2
J gene: TRBJ2-1
V gene: TRBV6-4

CDR3 protein: AWIPGAWVGGYT
clone size: -
D gene: -
J gene: TRBJ1-2
V gene: TRBV30

CDR3 protein: ASSQGQVNEKLF
clone size: -
D gene: TRBD1
J gene: TRBJ1-4
V gene: TRBV28